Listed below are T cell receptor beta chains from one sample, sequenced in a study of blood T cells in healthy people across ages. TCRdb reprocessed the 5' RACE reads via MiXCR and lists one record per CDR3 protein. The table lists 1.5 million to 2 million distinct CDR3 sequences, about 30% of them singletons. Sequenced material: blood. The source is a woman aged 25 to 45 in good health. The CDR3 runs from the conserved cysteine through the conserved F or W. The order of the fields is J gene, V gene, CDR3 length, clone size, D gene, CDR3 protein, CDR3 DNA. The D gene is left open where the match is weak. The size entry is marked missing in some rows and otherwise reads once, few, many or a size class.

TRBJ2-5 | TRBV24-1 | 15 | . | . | CATSDLTEHKETQYF | TGTGCCACCAGTGATTTGACGGAGCACAAAGAGACCCAGTACTTC
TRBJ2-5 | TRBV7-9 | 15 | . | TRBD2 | CASSPHAGVQETQYF | TGTGCCAGCAGCCCCCACGCGGGGGTCCAAGAGACCCAGTACTTC
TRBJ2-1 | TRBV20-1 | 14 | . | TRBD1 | CSAGAGRGRQEQFF | TGCAGTGCTGGTGCGGGCAGGGGGCGCCAGGAGCAGTTCTTC
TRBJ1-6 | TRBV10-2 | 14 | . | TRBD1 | CASSPTGQVGALHF | TGCGCCAGCAGTCCTACGGGACAGGTTGGGGCCCTCCACTTT
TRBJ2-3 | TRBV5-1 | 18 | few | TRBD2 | CASSLERLAGARTDTQYF | TGCGCCAGCAGCTTGGAGCGACTAGCGGGGGCCCGCACAGATACGCAGTATTTT
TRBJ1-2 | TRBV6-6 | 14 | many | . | CASSYSRVYYGYTF | TGTGCCAGCAGTTACTCGAGGGTTTACTATGGCTACACCTTC
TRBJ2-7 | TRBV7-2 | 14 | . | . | CASNPSGTYYEQYF | TGTGCCAGCAACCCGTCTGGCACCTACTACGAGCAGTACTTC
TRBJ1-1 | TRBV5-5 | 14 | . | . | CASSQFSGNTEAFF | TGTGCCAGCAGCCAATTTTCAGGCAACACTGAAGCTTTCTTT
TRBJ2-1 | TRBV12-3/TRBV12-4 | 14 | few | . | CASSLAPDLNEQFF | TGTGCCAGCAGTTTAGCGCCGGACCTAAATGAGCAGTTCTTC
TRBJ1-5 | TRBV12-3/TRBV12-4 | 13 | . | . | CASNQGLRQPQHF | TGTGCCAGCAACCAGGGGCTGAGGCAGCCCCAGCATTTT
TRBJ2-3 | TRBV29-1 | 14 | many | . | CSVDSAGGTDTQYF | TGCAGCGTCGACTCCGCTGGGGGCACAGATACGCAGTATTTT
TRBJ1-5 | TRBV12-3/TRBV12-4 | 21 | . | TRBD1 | CASSLFRRGGFKGADNQPQHF | TGTGCCAGCAGTTTATTTCGTCGGGGTGGGTTTAAGGGGGCTGACAATCAGCCCCAGCATTTT
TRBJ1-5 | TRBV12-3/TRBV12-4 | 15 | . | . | CASSPGAQGNQPQHF | TGTGCCAGCAGCCCCGGGGCTCAAGGCAATCAGCCCCAGCATTTT
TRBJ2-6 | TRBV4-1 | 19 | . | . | CASSPDPGDLTSGANVLTF | TGCGCCAGCAGCCCTGACCCGGGGGACCTCACCTCTGGGGCCAACGTCCTGACTTTC
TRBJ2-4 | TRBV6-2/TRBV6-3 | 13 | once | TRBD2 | CASNPGLTTEQYF | TGTGCCAGCAACCCGGGACTAACGACGGAGCAGTACTTC
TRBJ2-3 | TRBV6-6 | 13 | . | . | CASSRRTPDTQYF | TGTGCCAGCAGCCGCAGGACTCCAGATACGCAGTATTTT
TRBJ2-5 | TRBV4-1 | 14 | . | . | CASSQALREQTQYF | TGCGCCAGCAGCCAAGCACTACGGGAACAGACCCAGTACTTC
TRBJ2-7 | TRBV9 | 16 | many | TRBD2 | CASSVGERGTDYEQYF | TGTGCCAGCAGCGTAGGTGAGCGGGGGACCGACTACGAGCAGTACTTC
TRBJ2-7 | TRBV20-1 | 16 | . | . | CSALGQKPRVSYEQYF | TGCAGTGCTTTAGGCCAAAAACCCCGAGTCTCCTACGAGCAGTACTTC
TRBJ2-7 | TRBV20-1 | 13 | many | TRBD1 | CSANDRGPDEQYF | TGCAGTGCCAATGACAGGGGTCCGGACGAGCAGTACTTC
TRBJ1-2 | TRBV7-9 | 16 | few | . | CASSLAGGWIDYGYTF | TGTGCCAGCAGCTTAGCGGGGGGCTGGATCGACTATGGCTACACCTTC
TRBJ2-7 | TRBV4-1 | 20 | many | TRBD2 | CASSQDEWLAGGKNPYEQYF | TGCGCCAGCAGCCAAGATGAGTGGCTAGCGGGGGGCAAAAACCCCTACGAGCAGTACTTC
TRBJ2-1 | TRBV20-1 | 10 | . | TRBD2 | CSALAGQQFF | TGCAGTGCGCTAGCGGGACAGCAGTTCTTC
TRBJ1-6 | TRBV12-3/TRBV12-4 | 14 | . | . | CASSAGTANSPLHF | TGTGCCAGCAGCGCAGGGACCGCGAATTCACCCCTCCACTTT
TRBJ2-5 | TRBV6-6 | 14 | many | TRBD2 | CASSKAGVQETQYF | TGTGCCAGCAGCAAAGCGGGGGTGCAAGAGACCCAGTACTTC
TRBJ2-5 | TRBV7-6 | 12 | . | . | CANSALGETQYF | TGTGCCAACAGCGCGCTGGGGGAGACCCAGTACTTC
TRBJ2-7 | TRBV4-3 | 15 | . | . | CASSQDLNGRDEQYF | TGCGCCAGCAGCCAAGATCTAAACGGACGAGACGAGCAGTACTTC
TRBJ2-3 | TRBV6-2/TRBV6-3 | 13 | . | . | CASRVDLTDTQYF | TGTGCCAGCAGGGTGGATCTCACAGATACGCAGTATTTT
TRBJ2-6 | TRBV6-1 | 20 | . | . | CASRQAPGERGSSGANVLTF | TGTGCCAGCAGGCAGGCCCCGGGAGAGAGGGGATCCTCTGGGGCCAACGTCCTGACTTTC
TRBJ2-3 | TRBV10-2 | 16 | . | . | CASSETGGADTDTQYF | TGCGCCAGCAGTGAAACCGGCGGAGCGGACACAGATACGCAGTATTTT
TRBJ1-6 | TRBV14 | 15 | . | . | CASSQEAVGASPLHF | TGTGCCAGCAGCCAAGAAGCCGTCGGGGCTTCACCCCTCCACTTT
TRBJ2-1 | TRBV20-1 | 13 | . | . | CSARDQSDYEQFF | TGCAGTGCTAGAGACCAGTCCGATTATGAGCAGTTCTTC
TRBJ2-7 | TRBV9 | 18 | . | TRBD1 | CASSVGGGTGALHYEQYF | TGTGCCAGCAGCGTAGGTGGGGGAACAGGGGCCCTACACTACGAGCAGTACTTC